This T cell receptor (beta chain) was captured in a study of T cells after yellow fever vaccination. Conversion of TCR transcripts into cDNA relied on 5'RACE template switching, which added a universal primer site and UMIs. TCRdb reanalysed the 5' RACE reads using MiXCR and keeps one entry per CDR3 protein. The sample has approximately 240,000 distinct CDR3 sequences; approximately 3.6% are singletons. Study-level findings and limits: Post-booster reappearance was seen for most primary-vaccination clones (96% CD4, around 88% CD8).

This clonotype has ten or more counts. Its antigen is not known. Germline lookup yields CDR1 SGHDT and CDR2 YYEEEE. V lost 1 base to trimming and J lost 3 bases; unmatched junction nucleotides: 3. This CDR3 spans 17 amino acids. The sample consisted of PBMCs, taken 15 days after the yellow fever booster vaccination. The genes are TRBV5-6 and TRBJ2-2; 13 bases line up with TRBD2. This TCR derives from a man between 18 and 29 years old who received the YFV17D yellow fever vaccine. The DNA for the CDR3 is TGTGCCAGCAGCTTGACTAGCGGGGGGGCCGACACCGGGGAGCTGTTTTTT. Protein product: CASSLTSGGADTGELFF.